Following are 4 T cell receptor beta chains from one sample sequenced in a study of Graves' ophthalmopathy and Graves' hyperthyroidism. RNA transcripts provided the template for amplifying TCR beta CDR3 regions. The first-round RT-PCR employed HTBI primers together with the Qiagen OneStep RT-PCR kit. A multiplex PCR was then performed as the second round. From the multiplex PCR reads, TCRdb called clonotypes with MiXCR, one entry per CDR3 protein. This sample carries about 550,000 distinct CDR3 sequences, less than 40% of them seen once, and the ten largest clones take about 4.2%. The sequenced sample consisted of peripheral blood or thyroid tissue (not recorded which). Every receptor here comes from an adult man with Graves' hyperthyroidism.

This clonotype has a handful of counts. The chain couples TRBV29-1 to TRBJ2-5, with a weak D call TRBD2 (6 bases). Germline CDR1 SQVTM, CDR2 ANQGSEA. Between the trimmed V and J ends, which lost 2 bases and 7 bases, there was a span of 17 bases. The CDR3 length is 14 residues. The CDR3 sequence: CSVERGSVGGTQYF. Written as DNA, the CDR3 is TGCAGCGTTGAACGGGGCAGCGTGGGGGGGACCCAGTACTTC.

This clonotype showed up many times. This sequence joins TRBV2 and TRBJ2-7, with D hard to call. Germline V CDR1 and CDR2: SNHLY, FYNNEI. The CDR3 has 11 amino acids. V lost 6 bases and J lost 3, with 6 bases in between. The CDR3 sequence: CASRDGYEQYF. The CDR3 DNA is TGTGCCAGCAGGGACGGCTACGAGCAGTACTTC.

The CDR3 DNA follows: TGCGCCAGCAGTGAAGCCCCGGCGAACACCGGGGAGCTGTTTTTT. Translating gives CASSEAPANTGELFF. This chain uses TRBV10-2 with TRBJ2-2; D is unresolved. Germline-derived CDR1 and CDR2 are WSHSY and SAAADI. CDR3 length: 15 amino acids. V lost 3 bases to trimming and J lost 0 bases, with 8 bases between them.

This clonotype was seen many times. The chain couples TRBV29-1 to TRBJ1-4; possibly TRBD1 for D (5 bases). The CDR3 loop spans 13 amino acids. Deletions cut 6 bases from V and 4 bases from J, with 12 bases between. CDR1 and CDR2 from the germline V gene are SQVTM and ANQGSEA. The CDR3 loop reads CSVRGADNEKLFF. For the CDR3, the DNA is TGCAGCGTGAGGGGAGCGGATAATGAAAAACTGTTTTTT. Based on the CDR3 plus reference TRBV29-1 and TRBJ1-4, the full variable domain is SAVISQKPSRDICQRGTSLTIQCQVDSQVTMMFWYRQQPGQSLTLIATANQGSEATYESGFVIDKFPISRPNLTFSTLTVSNMSPEDSSIYLCSVRGADNEKLFFGSGTQLSVL.